This entry concerns a single T cell receptor (beta chain). This entry comes from a study of blood T cell repertoires in COVID-19. Study-level information: From T cells, B-cell-depleted T cells, or PBMCs came the material, which was cDNA or gDNA.

Sequencing used immunoSEQ multiplex PCR; TCRdb keeps in-frame clones, though not all of them. Altogether nearly 300,000 clones are present, approximately 88% being singletons, with the ten largest covering 6.9%. V lost 1 base to trimming and J lost 3 bases, with 13 bases between them. Looked up from germline, CDR1 is LGHDT and CDR2 is YNNKEL (reference sequence). This CDR3 spans 15 amino acids. The sequence derives from a woman in her thirties who had recovered from COVID-19. The rearrangement joins TRBV3-1 (or the pseudogene TRBV3-2) to TRBJ2-7, with D maybe TRBD2 (7 bases). Sequencing used peripheral blood. The CDR3 loop reads CASSQAAGAGYEQYF. The CDR3 DNA follows: TGTGCCAGCAGCCAAGCTGCGGGGGCGGGCTACGAGCAGTACTTC.